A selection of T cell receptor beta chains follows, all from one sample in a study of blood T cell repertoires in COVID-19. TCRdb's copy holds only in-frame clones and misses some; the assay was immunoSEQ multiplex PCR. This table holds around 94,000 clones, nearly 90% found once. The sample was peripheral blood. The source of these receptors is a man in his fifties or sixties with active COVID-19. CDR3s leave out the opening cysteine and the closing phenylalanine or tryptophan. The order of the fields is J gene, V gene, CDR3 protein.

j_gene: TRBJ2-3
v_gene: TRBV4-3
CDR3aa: ASSQGLAGFTDTQY

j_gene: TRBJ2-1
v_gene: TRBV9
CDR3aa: ASSLGTSGVYNEQF

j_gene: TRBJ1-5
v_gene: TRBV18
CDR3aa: ASSPTAGGGDQPQH

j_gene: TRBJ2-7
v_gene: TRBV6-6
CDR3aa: ASDGDSYEQY

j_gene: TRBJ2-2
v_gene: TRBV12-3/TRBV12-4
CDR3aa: ASSYRGAGELF

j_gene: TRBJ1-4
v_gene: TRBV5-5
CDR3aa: ASSYAGVEKLF

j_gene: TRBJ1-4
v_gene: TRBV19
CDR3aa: ASSVQRVGFNEKLF

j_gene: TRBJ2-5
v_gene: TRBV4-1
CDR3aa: ASSLAGPGTSGQETQY

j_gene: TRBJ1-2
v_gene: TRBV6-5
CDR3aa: ASSFSYGYT

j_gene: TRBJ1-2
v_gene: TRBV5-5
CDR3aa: ASSLGTASYGYT

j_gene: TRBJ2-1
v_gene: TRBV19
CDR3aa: ASSIGRLAGGPGNEQF

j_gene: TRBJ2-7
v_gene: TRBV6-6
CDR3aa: ASSLGQGVYEQY

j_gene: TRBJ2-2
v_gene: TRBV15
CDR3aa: ATSTTDWNTGELF

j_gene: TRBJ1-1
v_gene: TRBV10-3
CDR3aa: AINKGQQVNTEAF

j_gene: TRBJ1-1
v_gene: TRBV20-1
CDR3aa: SASRQGVSNTEAF

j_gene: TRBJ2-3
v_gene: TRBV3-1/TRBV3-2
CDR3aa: ASSQDAPGLVTDTQY

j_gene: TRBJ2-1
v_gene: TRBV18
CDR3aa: ASSPPTESYNEQF

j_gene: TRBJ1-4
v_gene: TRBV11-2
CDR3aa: ASSPRGEKLF

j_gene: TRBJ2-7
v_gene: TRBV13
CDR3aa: ASSLFAGGYEQY

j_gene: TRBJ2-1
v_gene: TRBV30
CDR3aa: AWRDRGRSYNEQF

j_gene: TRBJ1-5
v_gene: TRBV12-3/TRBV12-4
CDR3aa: ASSFPGDQPQH

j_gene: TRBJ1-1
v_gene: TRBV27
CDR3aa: ASRDPGQGGTEAF

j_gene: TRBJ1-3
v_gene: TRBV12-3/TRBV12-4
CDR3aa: ASSLWGGNTIY